Each of the 28 T cell receptor beta chains below was sequenced from the same sample in a study of OX40 agonist ivuxolimab in advanced cancers. Some clones are missing from TCRdb's copy, which holds only in-frame ones; the method was immunoSEQ multiplex PCR. The table has around 60,000 clones, about 91% seen once. Sequencing was performed on CD4+ or CD8+ T cells sorted from blood, taken in a trial of the OX40 agonist ivuxolimab. These receptor sequences come from an adult with an advanced solid tumor such as melanoma, head and neck, liver or kidney cancer.

V and J are TRBV30 and TRBJ2-5, with 7 bases aligning to TRBD1. The J call may not be correct, given that the DNA end is closer to TRBJ2-7. The CDR3 totals 14 residues. Germline CDR1 is GTSNPN and CDR2 is SVGIG (reference sequence). CDR3 residues: CAWTLNRDSYEQYF. Here the CDR3 DNA reads TGTGCCTGGACTTTAAACCGGGACAGCTACGAGCAGTACTTC.

V usage is TRBV5-1 and J usage is TRBJ2-1; 9 nucleotides match TRBD1. In germline, CDR1 is SGHRS, CDR2 YFSETQ. Trimming cost V 4 bases and J 5 bases; bases outside gene matches: 4. This CDR3 comprises 14 residues. Written as DNA, the CDR3 is TGCGCCAGCAGCCCGGGACAGGGCAACAATGAGCAGTTCTTC. Amino acids: CASSPGQGNNEQFF.

The chain is built from TRBV2 and TRBJ2-7, with D possibly being TRBD2 (6 bases). V was cut by 0 bases and J by 7 bases, with 16 bases left in between. The length of the CDR3 is 15 residues. Germline V gives CDR1 SNHLY, CDR2 FYNNEI. The CDR3 spells CASSEAGLSGLEQYF. The CDR3 coding sequence is TGTGCCAGCAGTGAAGCGGGCTTGAGCGGGCTGGAGCAGTACTTC.

This clone has a handful of counts. This chain joins TRBV10-1 and TRBJ1-2; 8 bases fit TRBD1. Germline-derived CDR1 and CDR2 are WNHNN and SYGVQD (reference sequence). This CDR3 spans 14 amino acids. Unmatched junction bases numbered 5, after V lost 4 bases and J lost 4 bases. CDR3 sequence reads: CASSVGQGRYGYTF. The CDR3 DNA follows: TGCGCCAGCAGTGTTGGACAGGGACGCTATGGCTACACCTTC.

This clone turned up a few times. The V call is TRBV30, the J call TRBJ2-2; no reliable D call. The CDR3 totals 11 residues. V was cut by 7 bases and J by 7 bases, with 10 bases left in between. CDR1 and CDR2 from the germline V gene are GTSNPN and SVGIG (reference sequence). The CDR3 reads CASPHDGELFF. The DNA for the CDR3 is TGTGCCTCCCCCCATGACGGGGAGCTGTTTTTT.

This chain connects TRBV10-1 to TRBJ2-7, with D possibly TRBD1 on 6 matching bases. Germline V gene sequence: CDR1 WNHNN, CDR2 SYGVQD (reference sequence). V dropped 4 bases and J dropped 4 bases, with 14 bases sitting between them. This CDR3 has 14 amino acids. The chain's CDR3 is CASSAAGVAYEQYF. In DNA form, the CDR3 reads TGCGCCAGCAGTGCCGCAGGGGTTGCTTACGAGCAGTACTTC.

This rearrangement joins TRBV25-1 to TRBJ2-6; D call uncertain. Germline V gene lookup returns CDR1 MGHDK and CDR2 SYGVNS. This CDR3 contains 14 residues. Trimming removed 4 bases at V and 0 bases at J, with 4 bases between. Written as DNA, the CDR3 is TGTGCCAGCAGTGCCCCCTCTGGGGCCAACGTCCTGACTTTC. The encoded protein is CASSAPSGANVLTF.

The rearrangement joins TRBV6-1 to TRBJ2-7, with D possibly being TRBD2 (7 bases). Germline CDR1 is MNHNS and CDR2 is SASEGT. The ends were cut back, 8 bases at V and 5 bases at J, with 16 bases in the middle. The CDR3 extends over 13 amino acids. The CDR3 nucleotides read TGTGCCAGCCGGGGGCTAGCGGTCCACGAGCAGTACTTC. Amino acids: CASRGLAVHEQYF.

On this clone: The sample contains more than one DNA sequence encoding this CDR3. The chain couples TRBV7-9 to TRBJ1-5; maybe TRBD1 (5 bases). The CDR3 runs to 15 residues. The V gene's germline CDR1 is SEHNR and CDR2 FQNEAQ (reference sequence). The V end lost 0 bases, the J end lost 4 bases, and 10 bases lay between the germline ends. CDR3 in DNA: TGTGCCAGCAGCTTAGCTGGGGCTGGGAATCAGCCCCAGCATTTT. Its translation: CASSLAGAGNQPQHF.

This chain uses TRBV5-1 with TRBJ2-2, with a weak D call TRBD1 (5 bases). Trimming shortened V by 3 bases and J by 0 bases, and 9 bases separated the two germline ends. CDR1 and CDR2 from the germline V gene are SGHRS and YFSETQ. The CDR3 covers 15 residues. CDR3 residues: CASSSGKSNTGELFF. CDR3 DNA sequence: TGCGCCAGCAGCTCAGGGAAATCGAACACCGGGGAGCTGTTTTTT. The variable domain in full, completed from reference TRBV5-1 and TRBJ2-2, reads KAGVTQTPRYLIKTRGQQVTLSCSPISGHRSVSWYQQTPGQGLQFLFEYFSETQRNKGNFPGRFSGRQFSNSRSEMNVSTLELGDSALYLCASSSGKSNTGELFFGEGSRLTVL.

About this clone: Other DNA sequences in this specimen translate into the identical CDR3. This chain uses TRBV25-1 with TRBJ1-1; D might be TRBD1 (5 bases). Trimming stripped 8 bases from V and 1 base from J, with 14 bases between. This CDR3 contains 14 residues. The germline gives CDR1 MGHDK, CDR2 SYGVNS. Written as DNA, the CDR3 is TGTGCCAGCCGCTCCGGGGGGACGAACACTGAAGCTTTCTTT. This codes for CASRSGGTNTEAFF. Supplemented by reference TRBV25-1 and TRBJ1-1, the full variable domain reads EADIYQTPRYLVIGTGKKITLECSQTMGHDKMYWYQQDPGMELHLIHYSYGVNSTEKGDLSSESTVSRIRTEHFPLTLESARPSHTSQYLCASRSGGTNTEAFFGQGTRLTVV.

The chain carries TRBV5-1 and TRBJ1-2, with D possibly matching TRBD1 (6 bases). CDR1 and CDR2 (germline): SGHRS, YFSETQ. This CDR3 spans 15 amino acids. V lost 2 bases and J lost 2, with 13 bases in between. DNA of the CDR3: TGCGCCAGCAGCTTAAACCACGGGACAAACTATGGCTACACCTTC. This encodes CASSLNHGTNYGYTF.

The chain couples TRBV19 to TRBJ1-2; D is ambiguous. With 1 base removed from V and 5 bases from J, the gap between germline ends came to 8 bases. CDR3 length equals 13 residues. Per germline, CDR1 LNHDA and CDR2 SQIVND (reference sequence). This CDR3 reads CASSIVKEYGYTF. CDR3 sequence (DNA): TGTGCCAGTAGTATAGTGAAGGAATATGGCTACACCTTC.

The gene calls are TRBV30 and TRBJ2-2; 7 bases line up with TRBD2. The V segment lost 3 bases and the J segment 5 bases; nucleotides outside the gene matches: 6. The length of the CDR3 is 14 residues. CDR1 and CDR2 (germline): GTSNPN, SVGIG (reference sequence). The CDR3 DNA sequence: TGTGCCTGGAGGGCGGGAGCGGGGACCGGGGAGCTGTTTTTT. Protein product: CAWRAGAGTGELFF. The full variable domain, rest sourced from reference TRBV30 and TRBJ2-2, is SQTIHQWPATLVQPVGSPLSLECTVEGTSNPNLYWYRQAAGRGLQLLFYSVGIGQISSEVPQNLSASRPQDRQFILSSKKLLLSDSGFYLCAWRAGAGTGELFFGEGSRLTVL.

This chain uses TRBV19 with TRBJ2-7; 9 positions agree with TRBD1. Unmatched junction bases numbered 11, after V lost 5 bases and J lost 6 bases. Germline CDR1 and CDR2: LNHDA and SQIVND (reference sequence). This CDR3 is built from 15 residues. The CDR3: CASSPRTGGSPEQYF. CDR3 bases: TGTGCCAGTAGTCCCAGAACAGGGGGCAGCCCCGAGCAGTACTTC. The entire variable domain, with the rest obtained from reference TRBV19 and TRBJ2-7, is as follows: DGGITQSPKYLFRKEGQNVTLSCEQNLNHDAMYWYRQDPGQGLRLIYYSQIVNDFQKGDIAEGYSVSREKKESFPLTVTSAQKNPTAFYLCASSPRTGGSPEQYFGPGTRLTVT.

This chain uses TRBV30 with TRBJ1-5, with TRBD1 matching 8 bases. Germline lookup yields CDR1 GTSNPN and CDR2 SVGIG (reference sequence). This CDR3 comprises 15 residues. V lost 5 bases and J lost 0; bases outside the gene matches: 6. The CDR3 is CAWATGVNSNQPQHF. The DNA of the CDR3 is TGTGCCTGGGCGACAGGGGTAAATAGCAATCAGCCCCAGCATTTT.

The rearrangement uses TRBV14 and TRBJ2-7; 8 nucleotides agree with TRBD2. The end of the DNA fits TRBJ2-5 better, so the J call may be wrong. This CDR3 is 14 amino acids long. The germline CDR1 and CDR2 sequences are SGHDN and FVKESK. The CDR3 reads CASSQMSGRETQYF. In DNA, the CDR3 is TGTGCCAGCAGCCAGATGAGCGGGAGAGAGACCCAGTACTTC.

Only one count was recorded for this clone. V gene TRBV5-3 combines with J gene TRBJ2-7; either TRBD1 or TRBD2 may supply D (6 bases each). TRBV5-3 is an ORF for which the function is uncertain. CDR3 length: 19 amino acids. Trimming pared 3 bases from V and 0 bases from J, leaving 25 bases between. Written as DNA, the CDR3 is TGTGCCAGAAGCTGCCCTGAGGCGGGACACAAGATAAGCTCCTACGAGCAGTACTTC. It yields the protein CARSCPEAGHKISSYEQYF.

The chain combines TRBV5-1 with TRBJ1-2; perhaps TRBD1 as D (6 bases). The CDR3 totals 17 residues. V shed 0 bases and J shed 0 bases, with 15 bases lying between them. Germline V gives CDR1 SGHRS, CDR2 YFSETQ. In nucleotides, the CDR3 is TGCGCCAGCAGCTTGGACAGGGAAAAAAAAGCTAACTATGGCTACACCTTC. This sequence encodes CASSLDREKKANYGYTF.

The chain couples TRBV7-2 to TRBJ2-7; D is ambiguous. This CDR3 region has 16 residues. Germline V gene lookup returns CDR1 SGHTA and CDR2 FQGNSA. The germline V and J ends were trimmed by 6 bases and 0 bases, with 18 bases remaining between them. The chain's CDR3 is CASRPQVTQSSYEQYF. CDR3 nucleotides: TGTGCCAGCAGACCTCAGGTGACCCAGAGCTCCTACGAGCAGTACTTC.

The J gene is TRBJ2-2, the V gene TRBV11-2; D ambiguous. This CDR3 comprises 16 residues. Germline CDR1 SGHAT, CDR2 FQNNGV. The V and J ends lost 5 bases and 5 bases respectively, with 18 bases between them. CDR3 bases: TGTGCCAGCAGCCTCCCAGGTCCCTCCTCAACCGGGGAGCTGTTTTTT. Its translation is CASSLPGPSSTGELFF.

This clone was found a few times. The chain joins TRBV7-2 to TRBJ2-1, with D maybe TRBD2 (6 bases). The germline V gene encodes CDR1 SGHTA and CDR2 FQGNSA. The germline V and J ends were trimmed by 4 bases and 7 bases, with 23 bases remaining between them. The CDR3 is 17 residues long. The CDR3, as DNA: TGTGCCAGCAGCTCCAGAGGAGGGGACCTCCGCAATAATGAGCAGTTCTTC. As protein: CASSSRGGDLRNNEQFF. Filled out from reference TRBV7-2 and TRBJ2-1, the complete variable domain reads GAGVSQSPSNKVTEKGKDVELRCDPISGHTALYWYRQSLGQGLEFLIYFQGNSAPDKSGLPSDRFSAERTGGSVSTLTIQRTQQEDSAVYLCASSSRGGDLRNNEQFFGPGTRLTVL.

In its sample, this clone was seen a few times. The chain uses TRBV30 and TRBJ1-5, with 7 positions matching TRBD1. The germline gives CDR1 GTSNPN, CDR2 SVGIG (reference sequence). Trimming took 1 base from V and 4 from J; bases not matched to a gene: 1. The CDR3 consists of 13 residues. Here the CDR3 DNA reads TGTGCCTGGAGTGCAGGGGGAAATCAGCCCCAGCATTTT. Residues: CAWSAGGNQPQHF.

V and J are TRBV29-1 and TRBJ2-1, with 12 nucleotides matching TRBD2. Germline V gives CDR1 SQVTM, CDR2 ANQGSEA. The ends lost 3 bases at V and 2 bases at J; junction bases unmatched: 5. This CDR3 has 16 amino acids. CDR3 DNA: TGCAGCGTTGACAGACTAGCGGGAGACACCTACAATGAGCAGTTCTTC. Its protein product is CSVDRLAGDTYNEQFF.

J is TRBJ2-3 and V is TRBV5-4; D ambiguous. The V and J ends lost 1 base and 0 bases respectively, with 3 bases between them. The CDR3 spans 13 residues. The V gene's germline CDR1 is SGHNT and CDR2 YYREEE (reference sequence). In nucleotides, the CDR3 is TGTGCCAGCAGCTTGATTAGCACAGATACGCAGTATTTT. Translated, it gives CASSLISTDTQYF.

The chain links TRBV9 to TRBJ1-2, with 7 nucleotides matching TRBD1. The germline gives CDR1 SGDLS, CDR2 YYNGEE. Trimming removed 4 bases from V and 4 bases from J; junction bases left unmatched: 7. This CDR3 has 14 residues. The CDR3 spells CASSPQGGPYGYTF. DNA of the CDR3: TGTGCCAGCAGCCCCCAAGGGGGCCCCTATGGCTACACCTTC.

This chain connects TRBV7-9 to TRBJ1-3, with D hard to call. V lost 3 bases to trimming and J lost 4 bases, with 10 bases between them. Germline loops: CDR1 SEHNR, CDR2 FQNEAQ (reference sequence). This CDR3 is 14 amino acids long. CDR3 coding DNA: TGTGCCAGCAGCTTTTCTGGAAGAGGAAACACCATATATTTT. Translation gives CASSFSGRGNTIYF.

The V gene is TRBV6-5, the J gene TRBJ2-7; D perhaps matches TRBD2 (7 bases). Germline V gene sequence: CDR1 MNHEY, CDR2 SVGAGI. This CDR3 contains 15 residues. V shed 5 bases and J shed 3 bases, with 17 bases lying between them. This chain's CDR3 is CASSPPRGGGYEQYF. The CDR3 DNA sequence: TGTGCCAGCAGTCCCCCTAGGGGGGGTGGCTACGAGCAGTACTTC.